This T cell receptor beta chain was profiled in a study of response to subunit inactivated influenza vaccine. Between the trimmed V and J ends, which lost 7 bases and 3 bases, there was a span of 19 bases. CDR1 is MNHEY and CDR2 is SVGEGT in the germline V gene. The CDR3 totals 15 residues. TCRdb independently ran MiXCR on the RT-PCR reads; one entry per CDR3 protein. The sample records more than 450,000 distinct CDR3 sequences, 11% being singletons. These data also featured in a second study, about T cells expressing NK-cell markers. That publication notes: With UMIs, 5'RACE template switching was used to make TCR beta cDNA. The study left the HCMV specificity of expanded NKG2C+ T cell clones unresolved.

The material was PBMCs from blood, obtained on the day of vaccination. This sequence originates from a middle-aged man who received an inactivated influenza vaccine. The genes are TRBV6-2 or TRBV6-3 and TRBJ2-7; TRBD1 or TRBD2 may be the D gene (5 bases each). CDR3 DNA sequence: TGTGCCAGCAACCGCCCCGGGACGGTTAACTACGAGCAGTACTTC. This codes for CASNRPGTVNYEQYF.